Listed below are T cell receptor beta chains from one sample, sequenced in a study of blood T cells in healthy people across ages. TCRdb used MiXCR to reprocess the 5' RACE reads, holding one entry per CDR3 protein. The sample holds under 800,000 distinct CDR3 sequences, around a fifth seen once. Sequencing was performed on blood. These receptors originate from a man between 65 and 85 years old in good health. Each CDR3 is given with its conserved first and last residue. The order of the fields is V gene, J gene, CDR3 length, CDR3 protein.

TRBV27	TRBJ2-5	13	CASSSLRGAEQYF
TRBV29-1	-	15	CSVEVHIREDNEQFF
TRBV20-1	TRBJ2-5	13	CSASGGAKETQYF
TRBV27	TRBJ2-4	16	CASNLQGVLAKNIQYF
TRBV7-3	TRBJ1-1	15	CASSPLGGTNTEAFF
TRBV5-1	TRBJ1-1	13	CASSITRNTEAFF
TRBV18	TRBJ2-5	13	CASSPRGFETQYF
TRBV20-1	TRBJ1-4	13	CSAAGTSNEKLFF
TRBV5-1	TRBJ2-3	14	CASSLGFSTDTQYF
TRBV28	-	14	CASSLGAGRNEQYF
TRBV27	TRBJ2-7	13	CASSMDRSYEQYF
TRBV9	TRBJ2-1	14	CASSPTGASYEQFF
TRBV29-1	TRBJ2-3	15	CSVGLAGGSTDTQYF
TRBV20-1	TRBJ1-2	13	CSARVTDRYGYTF
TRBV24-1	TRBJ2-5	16	CATSDLQMGKGETQYF
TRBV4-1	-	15	CASSQDFFQRDIQYF
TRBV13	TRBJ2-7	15	CASSLRREASYEQYF
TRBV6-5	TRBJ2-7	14	CASSYSTGDYEQYF
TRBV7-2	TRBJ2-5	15	CASSLVAGVMETQYF
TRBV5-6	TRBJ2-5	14	CASSGDSGQETQYF
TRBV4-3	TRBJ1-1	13	CASSQEIGIGAFF
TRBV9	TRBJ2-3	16	CASSPRLAGSTDTQYF
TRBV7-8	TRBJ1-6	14	CASSSTGNGSPLHF
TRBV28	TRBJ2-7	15	CASIDPGLISYEQYF
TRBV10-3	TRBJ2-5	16	CAISVLAAQGRETQYF
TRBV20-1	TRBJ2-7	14	CSAREAGVRVEQYF
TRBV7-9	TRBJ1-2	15	CASSFRDRGGYGYTF
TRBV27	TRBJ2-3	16	CASSAAWGPGTDTQYF
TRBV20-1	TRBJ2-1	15	CSALGLAGYNNEQFF
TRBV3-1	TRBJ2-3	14	CASSQNTRADTQYF
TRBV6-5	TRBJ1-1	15	CASSYFDDGNTEAFF
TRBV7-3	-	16	CASSLIASGSQNEQFF
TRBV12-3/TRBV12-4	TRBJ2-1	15	CASSFSAIRVGEQFF
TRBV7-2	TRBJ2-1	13	CASSGKVYNEQFF
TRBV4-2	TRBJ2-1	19	CASSQEKGLGTSAYNEQFF
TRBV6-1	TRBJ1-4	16	CASSESWGRPGEKLFF
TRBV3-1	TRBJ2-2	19	CASSQDRALAGGPIGELFF
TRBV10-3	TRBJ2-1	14	CAIKGGISYNEQFF
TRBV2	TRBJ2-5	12	CASRDRAREQYF
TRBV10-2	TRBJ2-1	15	CASSIDRAGYNEQFF
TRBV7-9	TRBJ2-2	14	CASDGGWGTGELFF